One T cell receptor (beta chain) is described in this entry. Its target is not known. As for time point: sample taken at primary tumor resection. Without sorting, whole RNA was sequenced from tumor, nontumor lung or frozen PBMC. Donation came from around 77 patients with untreated early-stage non-small cell lung cancer. This entry comes from a study of spatial heterogeneity in lung cancer. Study-level results: Ubiquitous, expanded tumor-derived TCRs were more frequently observed in blood at resection than at follow-up.

The germline gives CDR1 SGHNT, CDR2 YENEEA. The CDR3 sequence is 17 residues long. The trim removed 6 bases at V and 3 bases at J, leaving 7 bases unmatched. Every cDNA TCR molecule received its own unique molecular identifier. TCRdb recomputed calls from the 5' RACE reads with MiXCR, one row per CDR3 protein. The table has about 36,000 distinct CDR3 sequences, roughly 5.6% seen once. The sequence was collected from a female donor with early-stage non-small cell lung cancer. This rearrangement joins TRBV11-3 to TRBJ2-5, with 16 bases aligning to TRBD2. The specimen comprised PBMCs, sampled at surgery. CDR3 protein: CASSPGTSGGAEETQYF. The CDR3 coding sequence is TGTGCCAGCAGTCCCGGGACTAGCGGGGGGGCCGAAGAGACCCAGTACTTC.